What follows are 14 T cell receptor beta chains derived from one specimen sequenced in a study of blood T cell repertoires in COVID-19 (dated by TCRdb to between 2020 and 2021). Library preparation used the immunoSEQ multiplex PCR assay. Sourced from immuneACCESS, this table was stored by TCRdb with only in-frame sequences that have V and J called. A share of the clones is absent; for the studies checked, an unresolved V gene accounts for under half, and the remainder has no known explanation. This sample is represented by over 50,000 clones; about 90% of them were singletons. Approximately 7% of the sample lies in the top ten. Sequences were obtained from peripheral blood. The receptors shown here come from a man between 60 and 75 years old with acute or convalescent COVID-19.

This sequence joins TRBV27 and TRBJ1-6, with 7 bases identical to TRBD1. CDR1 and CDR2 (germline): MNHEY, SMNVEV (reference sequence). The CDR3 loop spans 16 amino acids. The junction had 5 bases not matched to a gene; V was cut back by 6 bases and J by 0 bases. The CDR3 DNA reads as TGTGCCAGCAGCCCCCGACAGGGCTCCTATAATTCACCCCTCCACTTT. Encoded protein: CASSPRQGSYNSPLHF.

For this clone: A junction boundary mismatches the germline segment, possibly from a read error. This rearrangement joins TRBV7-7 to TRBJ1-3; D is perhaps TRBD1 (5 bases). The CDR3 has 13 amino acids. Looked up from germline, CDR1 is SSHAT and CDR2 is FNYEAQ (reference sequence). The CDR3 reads CASSQGSGNTIYF. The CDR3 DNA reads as TGTGCTAGCAGCCAGGGTTCTGGAAACACCATATATTTT.

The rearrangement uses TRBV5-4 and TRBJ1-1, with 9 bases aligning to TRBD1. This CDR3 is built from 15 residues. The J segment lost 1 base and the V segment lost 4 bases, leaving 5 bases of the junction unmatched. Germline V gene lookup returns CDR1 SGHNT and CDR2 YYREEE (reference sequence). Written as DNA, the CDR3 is TGTGCCAGCAGCGTTTCGGACAGGGGGAACACTGAAGCTTTCTTT. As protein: CASSVSDRGNTEAFF.

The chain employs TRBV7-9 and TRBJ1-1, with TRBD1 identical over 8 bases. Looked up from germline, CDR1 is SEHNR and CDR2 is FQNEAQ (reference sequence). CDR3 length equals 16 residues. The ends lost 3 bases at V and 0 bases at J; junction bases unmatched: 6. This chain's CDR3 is CASSLGQVVMNTEAFF. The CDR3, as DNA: TGTGCCAGCAGCTTGGGACAGGTGGTTATGAACACTGAAGCTTTCTTT. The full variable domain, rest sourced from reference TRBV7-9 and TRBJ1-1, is DTGVSQNPRHKITKRGQNVTFRCDPISEHNRLYWYRQTLGQGPEFLTYFQNEAQLEKSRLLSDRFSAERPKGSFSTLEIQRTEQGDSAMYLCASSLGQVVMNTEAFFGQGTRLTVV.

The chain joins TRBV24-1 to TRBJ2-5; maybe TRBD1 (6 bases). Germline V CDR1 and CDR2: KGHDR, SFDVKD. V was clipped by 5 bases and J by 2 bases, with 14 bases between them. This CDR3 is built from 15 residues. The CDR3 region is CATSAQGIGQETQYF. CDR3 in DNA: TGTGCCACCAGTGCCCAGGGGATTGGGCAAGAGACCCAGTACTTC.

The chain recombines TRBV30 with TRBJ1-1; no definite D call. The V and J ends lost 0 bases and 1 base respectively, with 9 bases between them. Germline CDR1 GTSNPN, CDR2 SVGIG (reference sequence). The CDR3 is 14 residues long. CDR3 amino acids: CAWSVLPRNTEAFF. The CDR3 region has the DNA TGTGCCTGGAGTGTACTACCCAGGAACACTGAAGCTTTCTTT. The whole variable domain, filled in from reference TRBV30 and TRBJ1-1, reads SQTIHQWPATLVQPVGSPLSLECTVEGTSNPNLYWYRQAAGRGLQLLFYSVGIGQISSEVPQNLSASRPQDRQFILSSKKLLLSDSGFYLCAWSVLPRNTEAFFGQGTRLTVV.

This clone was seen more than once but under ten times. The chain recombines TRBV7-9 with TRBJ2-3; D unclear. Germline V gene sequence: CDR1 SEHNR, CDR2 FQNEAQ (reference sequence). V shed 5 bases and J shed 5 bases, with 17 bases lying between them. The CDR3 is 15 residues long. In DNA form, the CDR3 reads TGTGCCAGCAGCCAGACTTTAAGGCCGGGAGATACGCAGTATTTT. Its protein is CASSQTLRPGDTQYF.

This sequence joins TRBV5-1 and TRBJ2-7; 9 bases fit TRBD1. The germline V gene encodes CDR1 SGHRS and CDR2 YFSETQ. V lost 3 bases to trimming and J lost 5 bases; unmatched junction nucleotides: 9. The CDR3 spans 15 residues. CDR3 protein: CASSSNGQGHNEQYF. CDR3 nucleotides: TGCGCCAGCAGCTCCAACGGACAGGGGCACAACGAGCAGTACTTC.

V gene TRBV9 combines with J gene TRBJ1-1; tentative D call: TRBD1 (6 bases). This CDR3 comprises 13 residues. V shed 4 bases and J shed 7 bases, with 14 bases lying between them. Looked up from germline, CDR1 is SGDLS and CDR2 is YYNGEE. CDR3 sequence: CASSLTGIDEAFF. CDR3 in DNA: TGTGCCAGCAGCCTTACAGGGATTGATGAAGCTTTCTTT.

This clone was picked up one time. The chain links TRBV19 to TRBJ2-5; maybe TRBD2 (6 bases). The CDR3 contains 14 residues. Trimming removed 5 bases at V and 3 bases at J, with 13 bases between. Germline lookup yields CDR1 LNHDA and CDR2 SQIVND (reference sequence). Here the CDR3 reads CASSPGDLKETQYF. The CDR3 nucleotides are TGTGCCAGTAGTCCCGGGGACTTGAAAGAGACCCAGTACTTC. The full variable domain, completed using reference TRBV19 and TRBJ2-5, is DGGITQSPKYLFRKEGQNVTLSCEQNLNHDAMYWYRQDPGQGLRLIYYSQIVNDFQKGDIAEGYSVSREKKESFPLTVTSAQKNPTAFYLCASSPGDLKETQYFGPGTRLLVL.

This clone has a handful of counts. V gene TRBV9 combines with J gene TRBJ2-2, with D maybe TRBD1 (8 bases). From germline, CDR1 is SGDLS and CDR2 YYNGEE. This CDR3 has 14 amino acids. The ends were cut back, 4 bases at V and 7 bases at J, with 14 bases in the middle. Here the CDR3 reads CASSSTGGVGELFF. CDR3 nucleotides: TGTGCCAGCAGCTCAACAGGGGGGGTCGGGGAGCTGTTTTTT.

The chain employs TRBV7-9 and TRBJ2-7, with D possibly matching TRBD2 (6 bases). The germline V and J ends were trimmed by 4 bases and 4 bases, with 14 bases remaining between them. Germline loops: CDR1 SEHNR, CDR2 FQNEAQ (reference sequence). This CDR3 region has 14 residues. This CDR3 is CASSSTGRGYEQYF. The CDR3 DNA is TGTGCCAGCAGCTCCACCGGGCGGGGATACGAGCAGTACTTC. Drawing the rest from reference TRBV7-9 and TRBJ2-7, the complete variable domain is DTGVSQNPRHKITKRGQNVTFRCDPISEHNRLYWYRQTLGQGPEFLTYFQNEAQLEKSRLLSDRFSAERPKGSFSTLEIQRTEQGDSAMYLCASSSTGRGYEQYFGPGTRLTVT.

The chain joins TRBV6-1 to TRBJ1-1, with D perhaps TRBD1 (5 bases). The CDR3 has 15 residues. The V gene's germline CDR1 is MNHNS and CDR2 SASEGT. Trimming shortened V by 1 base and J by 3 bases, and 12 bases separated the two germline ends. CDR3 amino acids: CASSEVTGFHTEAFF. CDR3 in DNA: TGTGCCAGCAGTGAAGTAACAGGCTTCCACACTGAAGCTTTCTTT.

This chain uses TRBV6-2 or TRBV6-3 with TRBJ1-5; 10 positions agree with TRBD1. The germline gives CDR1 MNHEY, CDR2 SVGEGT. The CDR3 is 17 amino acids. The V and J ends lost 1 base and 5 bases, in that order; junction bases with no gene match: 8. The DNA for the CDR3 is TGTGCCAGCAGTTACTATCTACTGGGGACAGGGGATCAGCCCCAGCATTTT. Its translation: CASSYYLLGTGDQPQHF.